This TCR beta chain stems from a study of T cell responses to AZD1222 COVID-19 vaccine. Unmatched junction bases numbered 7, after V lost 3 bases and J lost 3 bases. Looked up from germline, CDR1 is SEHNR and CDR2 is FQNEAQ (reference sequence). This CDR3 is built from 16 residues. Sequencing used immunoSEQ multiplex PCR; TCRdb keeps in-frame clones, though not all of them. The data contain 90,000 to 150,000 clones, roughly nine tenths of them singletons. The sample here was peripheral blood, taken on day 0 of AZD1222 vaccination. This clonotype was sampled from an adult in good health. The chain is built from TRBV7-9 and TRBJ1-1; TRBD1 aligns across 10 bases. This CDR3 is CASSFDRGPWDTEAFF. In nucleotides, the CDR3 is TGTGCCAGCAGCTTCGACAGGGGGCCTTGGGACACTGAAGCTTTCTTT. Supplemented by reference TRBV7-9 and TRBJ1-1, the full variable domain reads DTGVSQNPRHKITKRGQNVTFRCDPISEHNRLYWYRQTLGQGPEFLTYFQNEAQLEKSRLLSDRFSAERPKGSFSTLEIQRTEQGDSAMYLCASSFDRGPWDTEAFFGQGTRLTVV.